The rows below give T cell receptor beta chains drawn from one sample of a study of T cell changes during pregnancy in multiple sclerosis. Only in-frame clones appear in the TCRdb table, and some are missing; sequencing was by immunoSEQ multiplex PCR. The profile shows more than 30,000 clones, about 91% of them singletons. Sequences were derived from CD8+ T cells from peripheral blood mononuclear cells, sampled in the first trimester of pregnancy. These receptors came from a female donor with multiple sclerosis, enrolled in a pregnancy study. Both conserved end residues are trimmed from each CDR3. A D gene is named only where the DNA matches it firmly.

TRBV11-1	TRBD2	ASSRTSGVETQY
TRBV5-6	NA	ASSPDRWGGGYT
TRBV6-1	NA	AGGPGDGYGYT
TRBV10-3	TRBD2	AIRGLAGVSYEQY
TRBV28	TRBD2	ASSFPLRLAGKNEQF
TRBV5-6	NA	ASSFLANNEQF
TRBV6-1	TRBD2	ASSESPPGGQETQY
TRBV11-2	TRBD1	ASSLDGQGLNEQF
TRBV5-8	TRBD2	ASSLSSGGGFSYNEQF
TRBV6-6	NA	ASLDSSYEQY
TRBV6-4	TRBD2	ASSDGGTSGVNEQF
TRBV27	TRBD1	ASRTGLGAEAF
TRBV7-9	NA	ASSSPRVSQETQY
TRBV27	NA	ASSLAGISSPLH
TRBV10-3	NA	AIGGTTIEKLF
TRBV4-3	NA	ASSQDIGSASTDTQY
TRBV5-4	NA	ASSHPSAVGETQY
TRBV9	NA	ASSDGGAFGTDTQY
TRBV5-1	NA	ASSLRRKNTEAF
TRBV12-2	NA	ASRLEGGASNEQF
TRBV4-1	NA	ASSQDSIYEQY
TRBV29-1	TRBD1	SFWTGTDTEAF
TRBV10-1	TRBD1	ASSSDREGEKLF
TRBV5-6	TRBD2	ASSTGLAGNSWDTQY
TRBV7-2	TRBD1	ASSARDSGLYAEAF
TRBV7-9	TRBD1	ASSLVGPGGETQY
TRBV27	NA	ASSLSWAQPQH
TRBV5-6	NA	ASSLFPPYEQY
TRBV15	TRBD1	ATRQGNQPQH
TRBV14	NA	ASSQSGMETQY
TRBV7-8	TRBD1	ASSGTGEKFNEQF
TRBV19	TRBD2	ASSMTSGGSYNEQF
TRBV5-1	NA	ASSLIGAEAF
TRBV11-2	NA	ASSLGGTSYYNSPLH
TRBV7-9	TRBD2	ASSFAPGLAGGTDTQY
TRBV19	TRBD2	ASSLGLADYNEQF
TRBV7-9	TRBD1	ASSPGQGVGGTTDTQY
TRBV7-2	NA	ASSLTVDSSYNEQF
TRBV7-2	TRBD2	ASSLAKSLAGFNEQF
TRBV6-5	NA	ASSYLGELF
TRBV9	NA	ASSASYTQY
TRBV7-3	TRBD1	ASSSGPGQGEKTQY
TRBV1	NA	TSSENRGGASYNEQF
TRBV19	TRBD1	ASSIAQGESNQPQH
TRBV27	TRBD2	ASSPGLAGVSEQF
TRBV30	TRBD1	ASSPGQGLQTQY
TRBV27	TRBD1	ASSGTGSWDEQF
TRBV7-8	NA	ASSKTENSPLH
TRBV6-1	NA	ASSELAYYGYT
TRBV13	NA	ASSLGTATNEKLF
TRBV7-9	TRBD1	ASSLAPGQGTYEQY
TRBV7-2	NA	ASSLEAGPPLH
TRBV30	NA	AWSVGGASGPQH
TRBV2	TRBD2	ASVGGGSYEQY